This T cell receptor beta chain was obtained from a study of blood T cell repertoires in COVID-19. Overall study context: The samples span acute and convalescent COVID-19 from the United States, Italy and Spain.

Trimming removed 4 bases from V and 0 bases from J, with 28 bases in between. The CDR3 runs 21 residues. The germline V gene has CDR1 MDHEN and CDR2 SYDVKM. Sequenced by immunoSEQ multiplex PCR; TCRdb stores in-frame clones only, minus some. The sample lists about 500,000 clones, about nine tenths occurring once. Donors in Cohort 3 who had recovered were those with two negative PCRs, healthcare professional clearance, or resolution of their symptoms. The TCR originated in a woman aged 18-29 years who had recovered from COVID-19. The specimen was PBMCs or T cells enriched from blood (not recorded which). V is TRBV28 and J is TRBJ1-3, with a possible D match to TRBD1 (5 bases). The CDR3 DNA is TGTGCCAGCAGTTACCGACGTAGACAGACCGACGGGACTAGCTCTGGAAACACCATATATTTT. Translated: CASSYRRRQTDGTSSGNTIYF.